In its sample, the clone carrying this TCR beta chain was seen a few times. Its antigen remains unknown. The study left out patients who had uncontrolled infection, other autoimmune disease, pregnancy or lactation. Thyroid ultrasound and orbital computed tomography, with clinical symptoms and serum thyroxine and TRAb, informed diagnoses. The data originate from a study of T cells in Graves' hyperthyroidism and ophthalmopathy. Study context: Once the initial diagnosis was made, peripheral blood was obtained before any treatment. General study points: A model using 13 V-J features told ophthalmopathy apart from stable hyperthyroidism.

Using RNA transcripts as the source, TCR beta CDR3 regions were amplified. TCR CDR3 underwent first-round RT-PCR with the HTBI primer set. In TCRdb, the multiplex PCR reads were re-called with MiXCR into one record per CDR3 protein. The table shows approximately 610,000 distinct CDR3 sequences, with about a sixth occurring only once. The CDR3 totals 18 residues. Germline V gene sequence: CDR1 SQVTM, CDR2 ANQGSEA. The V gene end was trimmed by 3 bases and the J gene end by 5 bases; junction bases not matched to a gene: 12. The source material was blood. This TCR was recovered from a woman aged 18-29 years with Graves' hyperthyroidism. The chain employs TRBV29-1 and TRBJ2-2; TRBD2 agrees at 13 bases. The CDR3 loop is CSVDRDGLAGDWTGELFF. The CDR3, as DNA: TGCAGCGTTGACAGGGATGGACTAGCGGGAGATTGGACCGGGGAGCTGTTTTTT.